The T cell receptor (beta chain) under discussion was sequenced for a study of control samples from healthy donors and cancer patients. The data were produced by immunoSEQ multiplex PCR, yet TCRdb's version contains in-frame clones alone and is incomplete. The data contain under 100,000 clones, about 88% of them singletons. Germline V gene sequence: CDR1 MRHNA, CDR2 SNTAGT. V lost 7 bases and J lost 4; bases outside the gene matches: 9. The CDR3 extends over 15 amino acids. The source is a woman between 50 and 59 years old with colorectal cancer. The rearrangement uses TRBV6-4 and TRBJ2-3, with 9 nucleotides matching TRBD2. The sample comprised PBMCs. The chain's CDR3 is CASKSGGGAADTQYF. CDR3 DNA sequence: TGTGCCAGCAAGAGCGGCGGGGGGGCCGCAGATACGCAGTATTTT.